Below are 3 T cell receptor beta chains sequenced from a single sample in a study of blood T cell repertoires in COVID-19. Clones were sequenced by immunoSEQ multiplex PCR, and TCRdb holds only the in-frame ones, with some missing. Found here are about 210,000 clones, 70% to 85% of them singletons; the top ten hold 9.7%. Material for sequencing was peripheral blood. All receptors come from a man aged 45-65 years with active or convalescent COVID-19.

The chain combines TRBV2 with TRBJ2-7, with 8 bases fitting TRBD1. There are 13 residues in the CDR3. Per germline, CDR1 SNHLY and CDR2 FYNNEI. V lost 6 bases and J lost 5; bases outside the gene matches: 6. This chain's CDR3 is CASRQGAYDEQYV. The CDR3 nucleotides read TGTGCCAGCAGGCAGGGGGCGTATGACGAGCAGTACGTC.

The V call is TRBV5-1, the J call TRBJ1-3, with 7 bases identical to TRBD1. V gave up 4 bases and J gave up 8 bases; unmatched junction bases: 12. Germline CDR1 and CDR2: SGHRS and YFSETQ. This CDR3 spans 15 amino acids. CDR3 DNA sequence: TGCGCCAGCAGCCTGGAGGGGACAGTCGGCGACACCATATATTTT. This gives the protein CASSLEGTVGDTIYF.

The V and J genes are TRBV5-1 and TRBJ2-5; tentative D call: TRBD2 (5 bases). This CDR3 is 15 amino acids long. CDR1 is SGHRS and CDR2 is YFSETQ in the germline V gene. The germline V and J ends were trimmed by 4 bases and 5 bases, with 18 bases remaining between them. The CDR3 sequence is CASSPPSGWPETQYF. The CDR3 nucleotides are TGCGCCAGCAGCCCCCCTTCGGGGTGGCCGGAGACCCAGTACTTC.